Listed here are 8 T cell receptor beta chains from one sample, sequenced in a study of blood T cell repertoires in COVID-19. Measured with immunoSEQ multiplex PCR; TCRdb has only the in-frame clones, and not every one. The table lists 90,000 to 150,000 clones, 70% to 80% of them singletons. What was sequenced was peripheral blood. These receptors were taken from a man aged 50-59 years with acute or convalescent COVID-19.

V usage is TRBV5-5 and J usage is TRBJ1-5, with D perhaps TRBD1 (5 bases). Deletions cut 4 bases from V and 2 bases from J, with 16 bases between. The CDR3 sequence is 16 residues long. Germline V gives CDR1 SGHKS, CDR2 YYEKEE (reference sequence). DNA for the CDR3: TGTGCCAGCAGCCCCTCTGGGGCCTGGGGCAATCAGCCCCAGCATTTT. Its protein is CASSPSGAWGNQPQHF.

The chain recombines TRBV19 with TRBJ2-7; 9 bases are shared with TRBD2. J gave up 0 bases and V 4 bases, and 4 bases lay outside the gene matches. There are 15 residues in the CDR3. CDR1 and CDR2 from the germline V gene are LNHDA and SQIVND (reference sequence). The CDR3 region has the DNA TGTGCCAGTAGTACCAGCGGGAGGTTCTCCTACGAGCAGTACTTC. It translates to CASSTSGRFSYEQYF. The full variable domain, rest sourced from reference TRBV19 and TRBJ2-7, is DGGITQSPKYLFRKEGQNVTLSCEQNLNHDAMYWYRQDPGQGLRLIYYSQIVNDFQKGDIAEGYSVSREKKESFPLTVTSAQKNPTAFYLCASSTSGRFSYEQYFGPGTRLTVT.

This clone was seen a single time. The J gene is TRBJ2-1, the V gene TRBV27; 14 nucleotides agree with TRBD2. The V gene end was trimmed by 5 bases and the J gene end by 8 bases; junction bases not matched to a gene: 8. Looked up from germline, CDR1 is MNHEY and CDR2 is SMNVEV (reference sequence). The CDR3 totals 16 residues. The CDR3 region is CASSPRTSGGTDEQFF. The CDR3 coding sequence is TGTGCCAGCAGTCCACGGACTAGCGGGGGGACGGATGAGCAGTTCTTC.

This clone showed up just once. V is TRBV14 and J is TRBJ2-1; 10 nucleotides agree with TRBD1. This CDR3 has 15 amino acids. Germline CDR1 SGHDN, CDR2 FVKESK. V lost 6 bases, J lost 3 bases, and 5 bases stayed unmatched. The CDR3 sequence is CASRSGTGVYNEQFF. For the CDR3, the DNA is TGTGCCAGCAGATCCGGGACAGGGGTCTACAATGAGCAGTTCTTC.

The gene calls are TRBV10-3 and TRBJ2-3; 8 nucleotides align to TRBD2. Per germline, CDR1 ENHRY and CDR2 SYGVKD. The junction had 10 bases not matched to a gene; V was cut back by 4 bases and J by 4 bases. The CDR3 sequence is 16 residues long. The CDR3 protein is CAISAFSGSRADTQYF. For the CDR3, the DNA is TGTGCCATCAGTGCATTCAGCGGGAGTCGGGCAGATACGCAGTATTTT.

The chain joins TRBV6-5 to TRBJ2-2; D may be TRBD2 (5 bases). Trimming cost V 6 bases and J 3 bases, with 5 bases left between them. The germline V gene encodes CDR1 MNHEY and CDR2 SVGAGI. The CDR3 spans 12 residues. The CDR3 DNA reads TGTGCCAGCAGGGACTACACCGGGGAGCTGTTTTTT. It specifies CASRDYTGELFF.

The chain has TRBV18 and TRBJ1-5; 7 nucleotides match TRBD1. Germline V gives CDR1 KGHSH, CDR2 LQKENI. V shed 6 bases, J shed 5 bases, and the junction held 10 bases outside the gene matches. The CDR3 runs 15 residues. The CDR3 region is CASSQGEQGHQPQHF. DNA for the CDR3: TGTGCCAGCTCCCAGGGAGAACAGGGGCATCAGCCCCAGCATTTT.

The genes are TRBV24-1 and TRBJ2-1; 11 positions agree with TRBD2. The CDR3 loop spans 18 amino acids. Germline CDR1 KGHDR, CDR2 SFDVKD. Trimming at V came to 4 bases and at J to 5 bases, leaving 12 bases not matched to a gene. In DNA form, the CDR3 reads TGTGCCACCAGTGACCATCTAGCGGGGGGAATACTAAACAATGAGCAGTTCTTC. Protein: CATSDHLAGGILNNEQFF.